This T cell receptor beta chain was documented in a study of T-cell reconstitution after alpha-beta-depleted transplantation in children. Using unique molecular identifiers, the investigators prepared the TCRbeta library. In TCRdb, the PCR reads were re-called with MiXCR into one record per CDR3 protein. The sample consists of 250,000 to 300,000 distinct CDR3 sequences, about a tenth of them appearing once. Germline CDR1 is SQVTM and CDR2 is ANQGSEA. With 7 bases removed from V and 3 bases from J, the gap between germline ends came to 16 bases. This CDR3 is 14 amino acids long. The sample in question was PBMCs from the stem cell graft donor, obtained from the stem cell graft. The clonotype originates from a human donor who donated a stem cell graft to a child with SCID. The chain couples TRBV29-1 to TRBJ2-1; tentatively, D is TRBD1 (7 bases). As DNA, the CDR3 is TGCAGCGGTGCCAGGGGGGTCGGCTACAATGAGCAGTTCTTC. Amino acids: CSGARGVGYNEQFF.